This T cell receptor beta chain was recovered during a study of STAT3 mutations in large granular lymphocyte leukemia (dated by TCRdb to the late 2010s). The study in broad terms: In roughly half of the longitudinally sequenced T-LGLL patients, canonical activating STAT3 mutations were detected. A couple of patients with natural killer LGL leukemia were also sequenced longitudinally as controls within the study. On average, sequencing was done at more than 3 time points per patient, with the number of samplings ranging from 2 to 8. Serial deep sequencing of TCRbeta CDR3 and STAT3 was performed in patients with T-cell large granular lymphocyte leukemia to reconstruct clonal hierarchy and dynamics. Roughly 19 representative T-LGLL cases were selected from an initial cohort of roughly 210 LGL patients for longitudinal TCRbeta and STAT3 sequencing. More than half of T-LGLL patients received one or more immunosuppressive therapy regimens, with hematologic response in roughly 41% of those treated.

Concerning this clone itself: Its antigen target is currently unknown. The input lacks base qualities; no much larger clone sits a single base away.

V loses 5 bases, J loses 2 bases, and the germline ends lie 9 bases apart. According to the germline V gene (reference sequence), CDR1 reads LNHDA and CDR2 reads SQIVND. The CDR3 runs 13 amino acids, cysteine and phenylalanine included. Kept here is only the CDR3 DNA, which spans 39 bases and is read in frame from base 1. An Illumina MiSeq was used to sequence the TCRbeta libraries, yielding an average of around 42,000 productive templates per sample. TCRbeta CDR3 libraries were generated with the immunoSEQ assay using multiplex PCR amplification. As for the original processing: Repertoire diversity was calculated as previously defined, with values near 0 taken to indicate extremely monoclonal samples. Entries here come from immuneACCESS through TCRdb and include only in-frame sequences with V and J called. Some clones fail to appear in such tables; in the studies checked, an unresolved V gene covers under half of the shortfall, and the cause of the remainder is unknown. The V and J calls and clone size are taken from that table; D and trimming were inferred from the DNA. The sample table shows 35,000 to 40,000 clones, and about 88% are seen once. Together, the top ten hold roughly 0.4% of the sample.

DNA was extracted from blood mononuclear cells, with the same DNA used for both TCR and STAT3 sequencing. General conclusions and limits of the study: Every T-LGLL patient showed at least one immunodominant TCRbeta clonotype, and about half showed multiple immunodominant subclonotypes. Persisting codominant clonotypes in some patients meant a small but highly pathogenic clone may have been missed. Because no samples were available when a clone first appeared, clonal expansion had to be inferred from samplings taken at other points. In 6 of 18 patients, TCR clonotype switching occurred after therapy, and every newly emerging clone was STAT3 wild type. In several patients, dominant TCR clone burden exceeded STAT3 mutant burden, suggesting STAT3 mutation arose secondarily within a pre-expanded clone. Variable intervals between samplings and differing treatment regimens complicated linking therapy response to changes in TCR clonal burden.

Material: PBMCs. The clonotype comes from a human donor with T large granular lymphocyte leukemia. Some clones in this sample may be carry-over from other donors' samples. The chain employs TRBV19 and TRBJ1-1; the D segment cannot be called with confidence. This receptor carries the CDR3 CASSLPANTEAFF. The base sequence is TGTGCCAGTAGTTTACCGGCTAACACTGAAGCTTTCTTT.